The rows below give T cell receptor beta chains drawn from one sample of a study of T cells in Graves' hyperthyroidism and ophthalmopathy. TCRdb itself ran the multiplex PCR reads through MiXCR, one entry per CDR3 protein. The sample has approximately 360,000 distinct CDR3 sequences, about 25% seen once. Sequenced material: blood. These receptors all stem from a man aged 50 or older with Graves' hyperthyroidism. Both conserved end residues are part of each CDR3. The order of the fields is J gene, D gene, clone size, V gene, CDR3 DNA, CDR3 protein. D genes are given only for firm matches. Size is stated for part of the rows, as once, few or many counts, or as a class when the clone is expanded.

>TRBJ2-1|NA|NA|TRBV7-2
TGCGCCAGCAGTCGACAACTCAACCTCTACAATGAGCAGTTCTTC
CASSRQLNLYNEQFF
>TRBJ1-1|NA|NA|TRBV5-6
TGTGCCAGCAGCCTTCTCGGGGCCCAAATGAACACTGAAGCTTTCTTT
CASSLLGAQMNTEAFF
>TRBJ2-1|TRBD2|NA|TRBV20-1
TGCAGTGCTAGAGCGGGTAGCGGGAGATATAATGAGCAGTTCTTC
CSARAGSGRYNEQFF
>TRBJ2-7|TRBD2|NA|TRBV12-3/TRBV12-4
TGTGCCAGCAGTTTGGGGGGGGGGGTTTACGAGCAGTACTTC
CASSLGGGVYEQYF
>TRBJ1-1|NA|NA|TRBV5-1
TGCGCCAGCAGCGCAGAGGGGAGGTGGAACACTGAAGCTTTCTTT
CASSAEGRWNTEAFF
>TRBJ2-5|TRBD2|few|TRBV5-1
TGCGCCAGCAGCCATACTAGCGGGAGTGGAGAGACCCAGTACTTC
CASSHTSGSGETQYF
>TRBJ2-7|TRBD2|many|TRBV12-3/TRBV12-4
TGTGCCAGCAGACCTAGCGGGAGGGCCTACGAGCAGTACTTC
CASRPSGRAYEQYF
>TRBJ2-5|NA|few|TRBV7-2
TGTGCCAGCAGCTTAGGTGGCGTGTTTGCCAGAGGGGAGACCCAGTACTTC
CASSLGGVFARGETQYF
>TRBJ2-1|TRBD2|many|TRBV7-8
TGTGCCAGCAGCTGGACTAGCGGGGGTAGCTCCTACAATGAGCAGTTCTTC
CASSWTSGGSSYNEQFF
>TRBJ1-2|NA|NA|TRBV20-1
TGCAGTGCTAGAGGGACAACTAACTATGGCTACACCTTC
CSARGTTNYGYTF
>TRBJ2-5|TRBD2|many|TRBV28
TGTGCCAGCAGTCCCCTGGGACTAGCGGGATTGGAGACCCAGTACTTC
CASSPLGLAGLETQYF
>TRBJ1-1|TRBD1|few|TRBV3-1
TGTGCCAGCAGCCACCGACAGGGAGTGAACACTGAAGCTTTCTTT
CASSHRQGVNTEAFF
>TRBJ2-6|NA|NA|TRBV5-1
TGCGCCAGCAGCTTGTTTGCGAGAGGGGCCAACGTCCTGACTTTC
CASSLFARGANVLTF
>TRBJ2-3|NA|NA|TRBV4-1
TGCGCCAGCAGCCAAGTCTCCCTAGCGACCAGCACAGATACGCAGTATTTT
CASSQVSLATSTDTQYF
>TRBJ2-3|NA|NA|TRBV24-1
TGTGCCACCAGTGATGAAGGGGATTGGACAGATACGCAGTATTTT
CATSDEGDWTDTQYF
>TRBJ2-7|NA|once|TRBV6-1
TGTGCCAGCAGTGAAGCCCCAGCGGATGCGGGCATCTACGAGCAGTACTTC
CASSEAPADAGIYEQYF
>TRBJ1-2|NA|NA|TRBV5-1
TGCGCCAGCAGCTTGGAAGGGGTTAGGGGTATCGGTGGCTACACCTTC
CASSLEGVRGIGGYTF
>TRBJ1-3|NA|few|TRBV12-3/TRBV12-4
TGTGCCAGCAGTTGGGGTCAGTCCTCTGGAAACACCATATATTTT
CASSWGQSSGNTIYF
>TRBJ1-5|NA|NA|TRBV27
TGTGCCAGCAGTTTAGGGTTCGGTCAGCCCCAGCATTTT
CASSLGFGQPQHF
>TRBJ2-7|NA|many|TRBV24-1
TGTGCCACCAGTGCTACGGACAGTGTCTACGAGCAGTACTTC
CATSATDSVYEQYF
>TRBJ2-4|TRBD1|many|TRBV2
TGTGCCAGCAGTGGACAGGGGGAGAACATTCAGTACTTC
CASSGQGENIQYF
>TRBJ1-6|TRBD1|NA|TRBV18
TGTGCCAGCCGCCGGGACAGAGATAATTCACCCCTCCACTTT
CASRRDRDNSPLHF
>TRBJ2-7|TRBD2|once|TRBV7-2
TGTGCCAGCAGCTTAGCGGCGGGAGTAGACTACGAGCAATACTTC
CASSLAAGVDYEQYF
>TRBJ1-2|NA|NA|TRBV3-1
TGTGCCAGCAGCCACCTAGATGTTAGTCGCGGCTACACCTTC
CASSHLDVSRGYTF
>TRBJ2-4|NA|NA|TRBV20-1
TGCAGTGCCAGAATAGGGGACATTCAGTACTTC
CSARIGDIQYF
>TRBJ2-2|TRBD2|few|TRBV5-5
TGTGCCAGCAGCTTCCGACTAGCGGGGATTCTCACCGGGGAGCTGTTTTTT
CASSFRLAGILTGELFF
>TRBJ2-3|NA|NA|TRBV28
TGTGCCAGCAGTTTTCCGATTTCAGGGGGCACAGATACGCAGTATTTT
CASSFPISGGTDTQYF
>TRBJ1-2|TRBD1|many|TRBV20-1
TGCAGTGCAGTGGACAGGGGTTCCTATGGCTACACCTTC
CSAVDRGSYGYTF
>TRBJ1-4|NA|NA|TRBV6-1
TGTGCCAGCAGCCCGGGACCTCAAAATGAAAAACTGTTTTTT
CASSPGPQNEKLFF
>TRBJ2-3|NA|NA|TRBV12-3/TRBV12-4
TGTGCCAGCAGGAACGCGGGGTTTTCTAGCACAGATACGCAGTATTTT
CASRNAGFSSTDTQYF
>TRBJ2-4|NA|few|TRBV28
TGTGCCAGCAGTGGTCGTTGGGGCTTGACAGGCAACTCCTGGGGCGAAAACATTCAGTACTTC
CASSGRWGLTGNSWGENIQYF
>TRBJ2-5|NA|many|TRBV12-3/TRBV12-4
TGTGCCAGCAACGTACAGGGTGCCCAAGAGACCCAGTACTTC
CASNVQGAQETQYF
>TRBJ2-1|NA|NA|TRBV7-3
TGTGCCAGCAGCCCCACCACCTACAATGAGCAGTTCTTC
CASSPTTYNEQFF
>TRBJ1-4|NA|NA|TRBV5-1
TGCGCCAGCAGCTTGGGGTCAGGGTTCGAAAAACTGTTTTTT
CASSLGSGFEKLFF
>TRBJ1-6|NA|few|TRBV7-3
TGTGCCAGCAGCTTAAACCTCGGTTCACCCCTCCACTTT
CASSLNLGSPLHF
>TRBJ1-2|NA|NA|TRBV6-9
TGTGCCAGCAGTTACGGCCAGCCTAACTATGGCTACACCTTC
CASSYGQPNYGYTF
>TRBJ2-7|NA|few|TRBV4-1
TGCGCCAGCAGCCAAGAATACAGGGAAGCGTACGAGCAGTACTTC
CASSQEYREAYEQYF
>TRBJ2-1|TRBD2|many|TRBV11-2
TGTGCCAGCAGCTTAGGGCTAGCGGGACGCTACAATGAGCAGTTCTTC
CASSLGLAGRYNEQFF
>TRBJ2-6|NA|NA|TRBV28
TGTGCCAGCAGACCTACGACTAACCGGGGGGCCAACGTCCTGACTTTC
CASRPTTNRGANVLTF
>TRBJ2-2|NA|NA|TRBV28
TGTGCCAGCAGTTCCCCGACCGGGAGACCGTCCGGGGAGCTGTTTTTT
CASSSPTGRPSGELFF
>TRBJ2-1|NA|NA|TRBV4-2
TGTGCCAGCAGCCCGTGGGGCGGGTCCTACAATGAGCAGTTCTTC
CASSPWGGSYNEQFF
>TRBJ2-1|TRBD2|many|TRBV12-3/TRBV12-4
TGTGCCAGCAGCCGCACCGGGACTAGCGGGAATGAGCAGTTCTTC
CASSRTGTSGNEQFF
>TRBJ2-7|NA|NA|TRBV20-1
TGCAGTGCTAGATCCGCGGGGACGTCCTACGAGCAGTACTTC
CSARSAGTSYEQYF
>TRBJ1-2|NA|many|TRBV12-3/TRBV12-4
TGTGCCAGCAGTCGGCGGATCGGGCCCAACTATGGCTACACCTTC
CASSRRIGPNYGYTF